This T cell receptor beta chain was obtained from a study of early T cells in non-severe SARS-CoV-2 infection. Germline CDR1 and CDR2: MNHNS and SASEGT. The germline V and J ends were trimmed by 6 bases and 3 bases, with 13 bases remaining between them. CDR3 length: 14 residues. Unique molecular identifiers tagged individual cDNA molecules. TCRdb itself ran the 5' RACE reads through MiXCR, one entry per CDR3 protein. Of tens of thousands of distinct CDR3 sequences listed, roughly 4.4% are singletons. The receptor was isolated from an adult who was a healthcare worker with PCR-confirmed SARS-CoV-2 infection or an uninfected control (not recorded which). The chain is built from TRBV6-1 and TRBJ2-3; tentative D call: TRBD1 (5 bases). The specimen sequenced was whole blood. The CDR3 reads CASSEKGFTDTQYF. The CDR3, as DNA: TGTGCCAGCAGCGAAAAGGGGTTTACAGATACGCAGTATTTT.